This passage covers 24 T cell receptor beta chains from one sample sequenced in a study of cytomegalovirus exposure and HLA in healthy donors. PCR used 60 Vbeta primers and 13 Jbeta primers. Sequencing used immunoSEQ multiplex PCR; TCRdb keeps in-frame clones, though not all of them. The table records about 110,000 clones, roughly 70% of them present only once. What was sequenced was PBMCs. These TCRs come from a male donor in good health and CMV-seropositive.

The gene calls are TRBV6-5 and TRBJ1-1; D is perhaps TRBD1 (5 bases). V was cut by 6 bases and J by 4 bases, with 15 bases left in between. CDR3 length: 14 residues. Per germline, CDR1 MNHEY and CDR2 SVGAGI. CDR3 in DNA: TGTGCCAGCAGACCCGACAGTGACTTCACTGAAGCTTTCTTT. This gives the protein CASRPDSDFTEAFF.

The V and J genes are TRBV28 and TRBJ2-3; possibly TRBD2 for D (5 bases). Germline loops: CDR1 MDHEN, CDR2 SYDVKM. The CDR3 has 16 amino acids. V was clipped by 3 bases and J by 0 bases, with 13 bases between them. CDR3 bases: TGTGCCAGCAGTTTTCGGGGATCCCCTAGCACAGATACGCAGTATTTT. It is translated as CASSFRGSPSTDTQYF.

The rearrangement uses TRBV7-6 and TRBJ2-7; 11 bases line up with TRBD1. The V gene end was trimmed by 6 bases and the J gene end by 4 bases; junction bases not matched to a gene: 8. Germline CDR1 is SGHVS and CDR2 is FNYEAQ. CDR3 length: 15 residues. CDR3 DNA sequence: TGTGCCAGCAGAGCCGGGACAGGGGGGGCTTACGAGCAGTACTTC. Its protein product is CASRAGTGGAYEQYF.

As DNA, the CDR3 is TGTGCCAGCAAGACCCAGGGGCCAGATACGCAGTATTTT. It yields the protein CASKTQGPDTQYF. The chain recombines TRBV6-5 with TRBJ2-3; D is perhaps TRBD1 (6 bases). Germline assignment: CDR1 MNHEY and CDR2 SVGAGI. This CDR3 is 13 amino acids long. Trimming cost V 7 bases and J 4 bases, with 12 bases left between them.

The chain links TRBV19 to TRBJ2-7; D is unresolved. The CDR3 extends over 12 amino acids. The ends were cut back, 5 bases at V and 7 bases at J, with 12 bases in the middle. Germline loops: CDR1 LNHDA, CDR2 SQIVND (reference sequence). The CDR3 spells CASSPLSGEQYF. DNA for the CDR3: TGTGCCAGTAGTCCCCTTTCCGGGGAGCAGTACTTC.

The chain uses TRBV4-3 and TRBJ2-3; no definite D call. The length of the CDR3 is 14 residues. Deletions cut 0 bases from V and 2 bases from J, with 6 bases between. Germline V gene sequence: CDR1 LGHNA, CDR2 YSLEER. The CDR3 region has the DNA TGCGCCAGCAGCCAAGATCGGGTCACAGATACGCAGTATTTT. This gives the protein CASSQDRVTDTQYF.

The chain joins TRBV5-6 to TRBJ2-6; D possibly corresponds to TRBD1 (5 bases). The germline V gene has CDR1 SGHDT and CDR2 YYEEEE. V was pared by 4 bases and J by 0 bases, with 14 bases between. CDR3 size: 17 residues. CDR3 in DNA: TGTGCCAGCAGCGCAATACCTGACAGCTCTGGGGCCAACGTCCTGACTTTC. Protein product: CASSAIPDSSGANVLTF.

This chain uses TRBV19 with TRBJ1-1, with TRBD1 identical over 7 bases. This CDR3 has 14 residues. The trim removed 6 bases at V and 4 bases at J, leaving 8 bases unmatched. Germline assignment: CDR1 LNHDA and CDR2 SQIVND (reference sequence). CDR3 coding DNA: TGTGCCAGTAGCCCGACAGGGTGGGCCACTGAAGCTTTCTTT. The encoded protein is CASSPTGWATEAFF.

The rearrangement joins TRBV9 to TRBJ1-1; no clear D. The ends were cut back, 1 base at V and 6 bases at J, with 13 bases in the middle. CDR1 and CDR2 from the germline V gene are SGDLS and YYNGEE. The CDR3 is made up of 14 amino acids. CDR3 coding DNA: TGTGCCAGCAGCGTACATTATCTGGGAGCTGAAGCTTTCTTT. Protein sequence: CASSVHYLGAEAFF.

The sample holds a few counts of this clone. The gene calls are TRBV9 and TRBJ2-7; D not resolved. The CDR3 length is 13 residues. Germline assignment: CDR1 SGDLS and CDR2 YYNGEE. V lost 3 bases, J lost 2 bases, and 9 bases lay in between. The CDR3 DNA is TGTGCCAGCAGCGCCAGCGCTGCCTACGAGCAGTACTTC. Protein: CASSASAAYEQYF.

The rearrangement uses TRBV6-6 and TRBJ1-4; D may be TRBD1 (5 bases). Germline V CDR1 and CDR2: MNHNY, SVGAGI (reference sequence). The CDR3 extends over 15 amino acids. The V end lost 6 bases, the J end lost 8 bases, and 19 bases lay between the germline ends. In DNA, the CDR3 is TGTGCCAGCAGAGATGGACGGTGGGAGGGGGAAAAACTGTTTTTT. As protein: CASRDGRWEGEKLFF.

V and J are TRBV19 and TRBJ2-3, with 8 bases aligning to TRBD2. The junction had 10 bases not matched to a gene; V was cut back by 4 bases and J by 1 base. The V gene's germline CDR1 is LNHDA and CDR2 SQIVND (reference sequence). This CDR3 region has 17 residues. The CDR3 loop reads CASSNALGRAGTDTQYF. The CDR3 coding sequence is TGTGCCAGTAGTAACGCCCTCGGGAGGGCTGGCACAGATACGCAGTATTTT. Together with reference TRBV19 and TRBJ2-3, the CDR3 gives the full variable domain: DGGITQSPKYLFRKEGQNVTLSCEQNLNHDAMYWYRQDPGQGLRLIYYSQIVNDFQKGDIAEGYSVSREKKESFPLTVTSAQKNPTAFYLCASSNALGRAGTDTQYFGPGTRLTVL.

The genes are TRBV2 and TRBJ2-2, with a weak D call TRBD2 (6 bases). The CDR3 has 15 amino acids. V dropped 5 bases and J dropped 0 bases, with 10 bases sitting between them. From germline, CDR1 is SNHLY and CDR2 FYNNEI. The CDR3 reads CASSIGGANTGELFF. In nucleotides, the CDR3 is TGTGCCAGCAGTATCGGGGGTGCGAACACCGGGGAGCTGTTTTTT.

The CDR3 DNA reads as TGTGCCAGCTCACCGCAGGGGGCTAGGACTGAAGCTTTCTTT. Translation: CASSPQGARTEAFF. V gene TRBV18 combines with J gene TRBJ1-1; TRBD1 matches 8 bases. Germline V gene lookup returns CDR1 KGHSH and CDR2 LQKENI. The junction had 5 bases not matched to a gene; V was cut back by 3 bases and J by 5 bases. The CDR3 sequence is 14 residues long.

V is TRBV4-3 and J is TRBJ2-3; D is uncertain. CDR3 length equals 15 residues. V was cut by 3 bases and J by 7 bases, with 17 bases left in between. The V gene's germline CDR1 is LGHNA and CDR2 YSLEER. CDR3: CASSQRLQGDYTQYF. The CDR3 nucleotides read TGCGCCAGCAGCCAGAGACTCCAAGGAGATTATACGCAGTATTTT.

This clone was seen a few times. The V gene is TRBV5-6, the J gene TRBJ1-1; 9 nucleotides align to TRBD1. The germline V gene has CDR1 SGHDT and CDR2 YYEEEE. Germline trimming cut 4 bases from V and 4 bases from J; bases unmatched to any gene: 11. The CDR3 is made up of 16 amino acids. The CDR3 region is CASSRPGTGLGTEAFF. CDR3 bases: TGTGCCAGCAGCCGTCCCGGGACAGGGTTGGGCACTGAAGCTTTCTTT.

The chain carries TRBV30 and TRBJ1-1, with no clear D. Germline CDR1 reads GTSNPN; CDR2 reads SVGIG (reference sequence). CDR3 length equals 12 residues. V was clipped by 8 bases and J by 1 base, with 11 bases between them. CDR3 loop: CAHRDWNTEAFF. DNA of the CDR3: TGTGCCCACCGGGATTGGAACACTGAAGCTTTCTTT. Full variable domain (remainder filled in from reference TRBV30 and TRBJ1-1): SQTIHQWPATLVQPVGSPLSLECTVEGTSNPNLYWYRQAAGRGLQLLFYSVGIGQISSEVPQNLSASRPQDRQFILSSKKLLLSDSGFYLCAHRDWNTEAFFGQGTRLTVV.

This clone was seen a handful of times. In DNA, the CDR3 is TGTGCCAGTAGTTTGACAGGGGTTGGCAATCAGCCCCAGCATTTT. Protein: CASSLTGVGNQPQHF. This chain uses TRBV19 with TRBJ1-5; TRBD1 aligns across 8 bases. The CDR3 runs to 15 residues. The germline V gene encodes CDR1 LNHDA and CDR2 SQIVND (reference sequence). Trimming cost V 5 bases and J 2 bases; bases outside gene matches: 5. Full variable domain (rest looked up from reference TRBV19 and TRBJ1-5): DGGITQSPKYLFRKEGQNVTLSCEQNLNHDAMYWYRQDPGQGLRLIYYSQIVNDFQKGDIAEGYSVSREKKESFPLTVTSAQKNPTAFYLCASSLTGVGNQPQHFGDGTRLSIL.

The V and J genes are TRBV9 and TRBJ2-3; 10 bases are shared with TRBD2. After removal of 3 bases from V and 0 bases from J, the junction contained 16 bases not matched to a gene. Germline loops: CDR1 SGDLS, CDR2 YYNGEE. The CDR3 is 20 residues long. The CDR3 region has the DNA TGTGCCAGCAGCGAGAAGGTAGGGCCTAGCGGGGGCCTTAGCACAGATACGCAGTATTTT. Its protein is CASSEKVGPSGGLSTDTQYF. The full variable domain, rest sourced from reference TRBV9 and TRBJ2-3, is DSGVTQTPKHLITATGQRVTLRCSPRSGDLSVYWYQQSLDQGLQFLIQYYNGEERAKGNILERFSAQQFPDLHSELNLSSLELGDSALYFCASSEKVGPSGGLSTDTQYFGPGTRLTVL.

This chain links TRBV7-3 with TRBJ1-1; 12 nucleotides match TRBD1. CDR1 SGHTA and CDR2 FQGTGA come from the germline V gene. This CDR3 comprises 16 residues. With 0 bases clipped from V and 5 bases from J, the junction kept 4 bases outside the gene matches. The CDR3 sequence is CASSLTGTGGQTEAFF. Written as DNA, the CDR3 is TGTGCCAGCAGCTTAACCGGGACAGGGGGCCAAACTGAAGCTTTCTTT.

The chain has TRBV4-1 and TRBJ1-3; 8 bases line up with TRBD1. The CDR3 length is 14 residues. The germline CDR1 and CDR2 sequences are MGHRA and YSYEKL. The V segment lost 4 bases and the J segment 4 bases; nucleotides outside the gene matches: 3. In nucleotides, the CDR3 is TGCGCCAGCAGCCCCAGGACAGGGGGAAACACCATATATTTT. It yields the protein CASSPRTGGNTIYF.

The gene calls are TRBV27 and TRBJ2-6; TRBD1 matches at 7 bases. Germline V gene data show CDR1 as MNHEY and CDR2 as SMNVEV (reference sequence). V was clipped by 6 bases and J by 0 bases; unmatched bases: 8. This CDR3 is built from 17 residues. CDR3: CASRPTGWSSGANVLTF. The CDR3 DNA reads as TGTGCCAGCAGGCCGACAGGGTGGAGCTCTGGGGCCAACGTCCTGACTTTC. Filled out from reference TRBV27 and TRBJ2-6, the complete variable domain reads EAQVTQNPRYLITVTGKKLTVTCSQNMNHEYMSWYRQDPGLGLRQIYYSMNVEVTDKGDVPEGYKVSRKEKRNFPLILESPSPNQTSLYFCASRPTGWSSGANVLTFGAGSRLTVL.

This chain connects TRBV15 to TRBJ2-7; TRBD1 matches at 8 bases. Germline CDR1 reads LNHNV; CDR2 reads YYDKDF (reference sequence). V was pared by 8 bases and J by 3 bases, with 9 bases of the junction left unmatched. The length of the CDR3 is 14 residues. The CDR3 region has the DNA TGTGCCACCTCGCGGGACAGGCAGTACTACGAGCAGTACTTC. It encodes CATSRDRQYYEQYF.

This clone came up a few times. J is TRBJ2-3 and V is TRBV5-1; D unresolved. Germline CDR1 and CDR2: SGHRS and YFSETQ. The ends were cut back, 0 bases at V and 2 bases at J, with 7 bases in the middle. CDR3 size: 14 residues. In DNA, the CDR3 is TGCGCCAGCAGCTTGGCCGGTCACACAGATACGCAGTATTTT. Translating it yields CASSLAGHTDTQYF.